The T cell receptor (beta chain) under discussion was sequenced for a study of T cell repertoires in cytomegalovirus infection. Study summary: CMV epitopes that were recently identified and HLA-C-restricted were used alongside well-studied HLA-B-restricted ones. Carrying CMV and the relevant HLA type showed in public TCR beta signatures.

Comments on this clonotype: Its antigen is still unknown.

CDR3 length equals 15 residues. Trimming cost V 6 bases and J 4 bases; bases outside gene matches: 6. CDR1 is DFQATT, CDR2 SNEGSKA, per germline (reference sequence). Study-wide points: HLA-C-restricted CMV clonotypes gave the most frequent clonotype in two of eight donors. The cumulative frequency of public TCR beta families identified carriers of CMV plus the relevant HLA.

TCRdb passed the reads through MiXCR, listing each CDR3 protein once. The profile shows under 850,000 distinct CDR3 sequences, approximately 33% of them singletons. The starting material was cultured PBMCs, obtained from culture after CMV antigen stimulation. The chain carries TRBV20-1 and TRBJ2-1, with TRBD2 matching 13 bases. The receptor was derived from a human donor in good health (CMV status not recorded). Some clones in this sample may be carry-over from other donors' samples. The CDR3 region has the DNA TGCAGTGCGCGGACTAGCGGGAGCCCTTACAATGAGCAGTTCTTC. Amino acids: CSARTSGSPYNEQFF.